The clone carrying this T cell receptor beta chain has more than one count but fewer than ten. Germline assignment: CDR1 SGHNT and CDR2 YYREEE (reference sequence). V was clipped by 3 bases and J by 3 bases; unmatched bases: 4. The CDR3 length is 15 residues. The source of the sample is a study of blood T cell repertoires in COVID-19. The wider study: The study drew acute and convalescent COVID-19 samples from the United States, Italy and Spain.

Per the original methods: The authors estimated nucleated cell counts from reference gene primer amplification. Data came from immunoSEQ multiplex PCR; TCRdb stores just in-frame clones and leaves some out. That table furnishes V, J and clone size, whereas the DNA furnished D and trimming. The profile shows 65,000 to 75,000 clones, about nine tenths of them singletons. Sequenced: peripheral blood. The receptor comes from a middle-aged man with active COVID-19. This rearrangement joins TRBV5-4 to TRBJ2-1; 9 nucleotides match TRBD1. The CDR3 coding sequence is TGTGCCAGCAGCTCACCGGGACAGGGCTACAATGAGCAGTTCTTC. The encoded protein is CASSSPGQGYNEQFF.